This TCR beta chain is drawn from a study of T cells in Graves' hyperthyroidism and ophthalmopathy. The ends lost 5 bases at V and 0 bases at J; junction bases unmatched: 8. Germline V gives CDR1 MNHEY, CDR2 SMNVEV (reference sequence). This CDR3 is 16 amino acids long. From RNA transcripts, TCR beta CDR3 regions were amplified. The HTBI primer set drove a first-round RT-PCR of the TCR CDR3. TCRdb used MiXCR to reprocess the multiplex PCR reads, holding one entry per CDR3 protein. The table has hundreds of thousands of distinct CDR3 sequences, roughly 20% seen once. Sequencing used blood. The receptor comes from a man aged 25 to 45 with Graves' ophthalmopathy. The chain has TRBV27 and TRBJ2-7; TRBD2 agrees at 9 bases. CDR3 protein: CASSPSRLADSYEQYF. DNA for the CDR3: TGTGCCAGCAGTCCCAGCCGACTAGCGGACTCCTACGAGCAGTACTTC.